This TCR beta chain was identified in a study of CD8+CD57+ T cells in acquired aplastic anemia. Study-wide context: Sorted cells (CD4+ and CD8+) yielded DNA amounts that averaged about 3.1 ug. Study-level findings and limits: Patient and control CD8+ Simpson's diversity was not significantly different. The study identified roughly 29 CD8+ CDR3 sequences shared by patients and controls.

Germline values: CDR1 SGHTS, CDR2 YDEGEE. V was pared by 9 bases and J by 7 bases, with 22 bases between. The CDR3 runs 14 residues. Both TCR beta VDJ combination and CDR3 sequence profiling were carried out. Genomic DNA was the template for this profiling. One entry per CDR3 protein results from TCRdb running MiXCR on the reads. The repertoire holds some 180,000 distinct CDR3 sequences, with less than 65% as singletons. Patients chosen for sequencing had CD8+CD57+ cells that had expanded, as shown by flow cytometry. At the time of blood sampling, patients had not yet received any therapy. This clonotype was seen many times. What it binds is not known.

The specimen sequenced was sorted CD4+, CD8+, or CD8+CD57+ T cells (not recorded which) from PBMCs. The clonotype was recovered from a human donor with aplastic anemia. The rearrangement joins TRBV5-8 to TRBJ1-2; D ambiguous. CDR3 nucleotides: TGTGCCAAGCAGCTGGGGAAGGGTAGTGGTGGCTACACCTTC. This encodes CAKQLGKGSGGYTF.